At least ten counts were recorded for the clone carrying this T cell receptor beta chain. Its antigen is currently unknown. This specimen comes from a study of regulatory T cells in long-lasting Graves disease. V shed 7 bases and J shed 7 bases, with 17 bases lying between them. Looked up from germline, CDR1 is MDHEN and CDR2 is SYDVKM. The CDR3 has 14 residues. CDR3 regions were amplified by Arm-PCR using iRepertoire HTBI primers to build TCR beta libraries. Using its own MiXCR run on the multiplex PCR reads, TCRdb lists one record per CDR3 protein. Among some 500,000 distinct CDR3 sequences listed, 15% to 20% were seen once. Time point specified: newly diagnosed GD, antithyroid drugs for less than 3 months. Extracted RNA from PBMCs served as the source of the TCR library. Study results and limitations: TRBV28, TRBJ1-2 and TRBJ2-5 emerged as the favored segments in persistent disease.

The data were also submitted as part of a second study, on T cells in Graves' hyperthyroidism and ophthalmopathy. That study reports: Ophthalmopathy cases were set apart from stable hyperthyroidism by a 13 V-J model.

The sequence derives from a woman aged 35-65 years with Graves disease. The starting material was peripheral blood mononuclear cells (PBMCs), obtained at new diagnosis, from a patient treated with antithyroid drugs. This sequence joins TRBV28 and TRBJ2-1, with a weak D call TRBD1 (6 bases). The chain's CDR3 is CASTQGNRVNEQFF. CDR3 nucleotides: TGTGCCAGCACCCAAGGGAACAGGGTGAATGAGCAGTTCTTC.